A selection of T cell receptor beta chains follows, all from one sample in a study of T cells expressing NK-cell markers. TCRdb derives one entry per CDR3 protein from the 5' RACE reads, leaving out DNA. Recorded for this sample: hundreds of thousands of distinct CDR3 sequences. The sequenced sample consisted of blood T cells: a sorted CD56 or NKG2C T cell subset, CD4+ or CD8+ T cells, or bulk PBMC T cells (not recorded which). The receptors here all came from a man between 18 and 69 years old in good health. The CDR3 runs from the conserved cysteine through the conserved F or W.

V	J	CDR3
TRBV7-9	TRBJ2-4	CASSPRDRKNIQYF
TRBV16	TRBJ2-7	CASSRDRQYPYEQYF
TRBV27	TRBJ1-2	CASRGREGGYTF
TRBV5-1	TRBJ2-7	CASSFLPGQVTYEQYF
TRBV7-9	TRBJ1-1	CASSMLVGQPNTEAFF
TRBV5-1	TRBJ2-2	CASSFEGRNTGELFF
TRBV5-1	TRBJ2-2	CASQRPGQGASTGELFF
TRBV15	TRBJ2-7	CATSRDRGTSSPEQYF
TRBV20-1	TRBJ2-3	CSAIFTGADTQYF
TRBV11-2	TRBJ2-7	CASSPPAHSLGSSYEQYF
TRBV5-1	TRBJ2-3	CASSSGLAGDLTDTQYF
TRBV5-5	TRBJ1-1	CASSSGARAEAFF
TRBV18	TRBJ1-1	CASSTRQGMNTEAFF
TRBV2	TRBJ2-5	CASSTTGGWETQYF
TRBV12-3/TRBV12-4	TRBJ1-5	CASQSRDRDQPQHF
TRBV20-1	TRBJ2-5	CSARAGARQETQYF
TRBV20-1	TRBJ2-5	CSASVRRGQETQYF
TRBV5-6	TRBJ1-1	CATSSGYTEAFF
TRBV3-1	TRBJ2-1	CASSQDFRGGRNEQFF
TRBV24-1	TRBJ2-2	CATSPGRTGELFF
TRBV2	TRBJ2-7	CASSEKGLTSYEQYF
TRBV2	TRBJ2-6	CASSADRGRSNVLTF
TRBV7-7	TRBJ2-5	CASSLARDGGAETQYF
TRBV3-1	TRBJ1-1	CASSRRSGGESEAFF
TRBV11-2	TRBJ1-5	CASSEGTGLYQPQHF
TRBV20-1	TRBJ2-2	CSARGQNLGELFF
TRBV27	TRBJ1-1	CASTGQMNTEAFF
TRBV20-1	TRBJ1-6	CSASGRRADNSPLHF